This entry features one T cell receptor beta chain sequence. These data belong to a study of blood T cells in healthy people across ages. The trim removed 1 base at V and 7 bases at J, leaving 3 bases unmatched. Germline CDR1 is KGHDR and CDR2 is SFDVKD. The CDR3 is 15 amino acids. It was with a sample-barcoded 5' primer and a J-beta primer mix that a second PCR of about 6 to 12 cycles was run. The authors tagged each cDNA molecule using a template-switch adaptor with 12 random nucleotides. TCRdb ran MiXCR on the 5' RACE reads and lists one entry per CDR3 protein. The sample lists 1.2 million to 1.5 million distinct CDR3 sequences; 59% were seen once.

The sample taken for sequencing was blood. The origin of this receptor is a man younger than 35 in good health. This chain connects TRBV24-1 to TRBJ1-4; 9 bases fit TRBD1. CDR3 bases: TGTGCCACCAGTGATTTAAGGGACAGGGCTGAAAAACTGTTTTTT. This codes for CATSDLRDRAEKLFF.